Listed below are T cell receptor beta chains from one sample, sequenced in a study of cytomegalovirus exposure and HLA in healthy donors. Produced via immunoSEQ multiplex PCR; TCRdb's table is partial and in-frame only. Here the sample spans around 94,000 clones, about 95% being singletons. The sequencing sample was made of PBMCs. The receptors stem from a woman between 18 and 29 years old in good health and CMV-seronegative. Both conserved end residues are part of each CDR3. Each record gives: clone size, V gene, CDR3 protein. Clone sizes are given selectively: once, few, many, or a class where the clone is expanded.

>.|TRBV5-4
CASSPGLAGGTQNGELFF
>.|TRBV12-5
CASGLSGGAFF
>.|TRBV10-3
CAIRIAPGQLYEQYF
>.|TRBV5-6
CASSPTGGSRNEQFF
>.|TRBV6-6
CAGGQGEGREQFF
>.|TRBV4-3
CASSQDRGGESGYTF
>.|TRBV7-8
CASSLVLSAGNNQPQHF
>once|TRBV27
CASSSRLAAYNEQFF
>.|TRBV4-3
CASSQEGTGGEAFF
>.|TRBV29-1
CSVAGVTYNEQFF
>.|TRBV4-2
CASSQDGGLQRETQYF
>.|TRBV7-2
CASSLALRGPRQETQYF
>.|TRBV6-6
CASSSRGGSYGYTF
>.|TRBV18
CASSHGTDYEQYF
>.|TRBV10-3
CAISESGDIVTDQPQHF
>.|TRBV10-3
CAISESPLSVSAGYTF
>.|TRBV30
CAWQTSGGNGYTF
>.|TRBV4-1
CASRRGLAGGRAETQYF
>.|TRBV6-5
CASSRTSGRYEQYF
>.|TRBV4-2
CASSQVRGSTNEKLFF
>.|TRBV21-1
CASTLRWTTDNEQFF
>few|TRBV19
CASSIAGRTGNTIYF
>.|TRBV12-5
CASGSHSGRAGEQYF
>.|TRBV5-1
CASSTGLAGELFF
>.|TRBV6-4
CASSDSDRSSYNEQFF
>.|TRBV10-3
CAMHSGMNTEAFF
>.|TRBV9
CASSGSAGSGYTDTQYF
>.|TRBV6-5
CASRNSYSPLHF
>once|TRBV9
CASSVSYSFYEQYF
>few|TRBV6-1
CASRQEVREKLFF
>.|TRBV6-1
CASSEATGFTYEQYF
>.|TRBV19
CASTRDFNNEQFF
>.|TRBV29-1
CSVGEAPRGGANVLTF
>.|TRBV4-3
CASSQVVSGGAGSYNEQFF
>.|TRBV18
CASSPQGRPEEAYGYTF
>.|TRBV30
CAWIPVGANVLTF
>.|TRBV29-1
CSVGRDGAEAFF
>.|TRBV5-6
CASSFPGFTGELFF